This is a list of T cell receptor beta chains from one sample in a study of chemoradiotherapy in HPV16-positive cancers. Clones were read by immunoSEQ multiplex PCR, and TCRdb kept only the in-frame ones, dropping some. The sample lists roughly 40,000 clones, roughly three quarters occurring once. Material: blood, obtained from a patient who underwent chemoradiotherapy. These receptors all stem from a human donor with HPV-associated anogenital cancer. Both conserved end residues are part of each CDR3. D genes are given only for firm matches. Clone size is stated in some rows and not others, as once, few, many or a class when expanded.

D gene,CDR3 length,V gene,J gene,clone size,CDR3 protein,CDR3 DNA
TRBD2,14,TRBV7-3,TRBJ2-3,.,CASRAAGGTDTQYF,TGTGCCAGCAGAGCGGCGGGGGGCACAGATACGCAGTATTTT
.,13,TRBV5-1,TRBJ1-2,.,CASSLGPTQGYTF,TGCGCCAGCAGCTTGGGTCCCACGCAGGGCTACACCTTC
TRBD1,15,TRBV5-1,TRBJ2-2,few,CASRSGTGITGELFF,TGCGCCAGCAGATCCGGGACAGGGATTACCGGGGAGCTGTTTTTT
.,13,TRBV25-1,TRBJ1-3,few,CASSTSAGNTIYF,TGTGCCAGCAGTACCTCCGCTGGAAACACCATATATTTT
TRBD2,15,TRBV7-2,TRBJ2-2,.,CASSRLAGSTGELFF,TGTGCCAGCAGCCGACTAGCGGGGAGCACCGGGGAGCTGTTTTTT
.,14,TRBV5-5,TRBJ1-1,.,CASSLVVGDTEAFF,TGTGCCAGCAGCTTGGTCGTGGGCGACACTGAAGCTTTCTTT
.,17,TRBV9,TRBJ1-2,once,CASSEQPRGEVNYGYTF,TGTGCCAGCAGCGAACAACCACGAGGGGAAGTTAACTATGGCTACACCTTC
.,14,TRBV5-1,TRBJ2-2,.,CASSLGPNTGELFF,TGCGCCAGCAGCTTAGGACCTAACACCGGGGAGCTGTTTTTT
TRBD1,13,TRBV6-5,TRBJ1-2,.,CASSTGTGAGYTF,TGTGCCAGCAGTACGGGGACAGGGGCCGGCTACACCTTC
TRBD2,16,TRBV11-3,TRBJ2-1,.,CASSLGTSGGGNEQFF,TGTGCCAGCAGCTTGGGAACTAGCGGGGGTGGCAATGAGCAGTTCTTC
.,15,TRBV7-7,TRBJ2-5,.,CASSDRGRVGETQYF,TGTGCCAGCAGCGATAGGGGCCGGGTGGGGGAGACCCAGTACTTC
.,14,TRBV7-2,TRBJ1-2,few,CASSSDRTNYGYTF,TGTGCCAGCAGCTCCGACAGAACCAACTATGGCTACACCTTC
.,14,TRBV18,TRBJ1-1,.,CASSPTGLNTEAFF,TGTGCCAGCTCACCCACTGGGCTGAACACTGAAGCTTTCTTT
.,16,TRBV30,TRBJ2-2,.,CAWSELGGANTGELFF,TGTGCCTGGAGTGAGCTAGGGGGGGCGAACACCGGGGAGCTGTTTTTT
.,17,TRBV9,TRBJ1-3,.,CASSVTARGLSGNTIYF,TGTGCCAGCAGCGTTACCGCTCGGGGGCTGTCTGGAAACACCATATATTTT
TRBD1,15,TRBV14,TRBJ1-2,.,CASSPDRARDYGYTF,TGTGCCAGCAGTCCCGACAGGGCAAGGGACTATGGCTACACCTTC
TRBD1,14,TRBV18,TRBJ2-2,once,CASSLDRGPGELFF,TGTGCCAGCTCACTGGACAGGGGGCCCGGGGAGCTGTTTTTT
.,11,TRBV20-1,TRBJ1-2,once,CSAYSGGGYTF,TGCAGTGCCTACTCCGGGGGCGGCTACACCTTC
.,11,TRBV9,TRBJ2-7,.,CASSVGYEQYF,TGTGCCAGCAGCGTAGGGTACGAGCAGTACTTC
.,14,TRBV18,TRBJ2-2,.,CASSLTGNTGELFF,TGTGCCAGCTCCCTCACAGGGAACACCGGGGAGCTGTTTTTT
TRBD1,16,TRBV18,TRBJ2-4,.,CASSPEDRVIKNIQYF,TGTGCCAGCTCACCAGAGGACAGGGTGATCAAAAACATTCAGTACTTC
TRBD1,14,TRBV5-1,TRBJ2-7,.,CASSQAQGRGEQYF,TGCGCCAGCAGCCAGGCACAGGGGAGAGGCGAGCAGTACTTC
.,14,TRBV7-9,TRBJ2-3,.,CASSRTWNTDTQYF,TGTGCCAGCAGCCGGACGTGGAACACAGATACGCAGTATTTT
TRBD1,15,TRBV19,TRBJ1-2,.,CASSRTGVGDYGYTF,TGTGCCAGTAGCCGAACAGGGGTTGGGGACTATGGCTACACCTTC
.,13,TRBV11-2,TRBJ2-3,.,CASSLVVPDTQYF,TGTGCCAGCAGCTTAGTTGTACCAGATACGCAGTATTTT
.,18,TRBV15,TRBJ1-2,.,CATSRVRGREYRSYGYTF,TGTGCCACCAGCAGAGTTCGGGGCAGGGAATATAGGAGTTATGGCTACACCTTC
TRBD1,15,TRBV5-4,TRBJ1-1,.,CASSSPTGSATEAFF,TGTGCCAGCAGCTCGCCGACAGGGTCGGCCACTGAAGCTTTCTTT
TRBD1,13,TRBV29-1,TRBJ1-2,.,CSVADREGRGYTF,TGCAGCGTTGCGGACAGGGAAGGAAGGGGCTACACCTTC
.,15,TRBV7-8,TRBJ1-1,.,CASSLEGGVSTEAFF,TGTGCCAGCAGCTTAGAGGGGGGGGTGAGCACTGAAGCTTTCTTT
.,15,TRBV28,TRBJ1-1,few,CASSLVSARNTEAFF,TGTGCCAGCAGTTTAGTGTCAGCTAGGAACACTGAAGCTTTCTTT
.,16,TRBV7-6,TRBJ2-2,.,CASSTTQTGGTGELFF,TGTGCCAGCAGCACAACACAGACAGGCGGCACCGGGGAGCTGTTTTTT
TRBD2,16,TRBV4-3,TRBJ2-7,.,CASSPESGGLSYEQYF,TGCGCCAGCAGCCCGGAGAGCGGGGGGCTCTCCTACGAGCAGTACTTC
.,18,TRBV7-9,TRBJ2-4,.,CASSLVLPRALAKNIQYF,TGTGCCAGCAGCTTAGTTCTCCCGCGGGCCCTAGCCAAAAACATTCAGTACTTC
.,16,TRBV4-1,TRBJ2-2,.,CASSHSPGHNTGELFF,TGCGCCAGCAGCCACTCTCCGGGACACAACACCGGGGAGCTGTTTTTT
.,15,TRBV6-1,TRBJ1-2,.,CAIHFLLGPNYGYTF,TGTGCCATTCACTTCCTCCTGGGACCTAACTATGGCTACACCTTC
.,16,TRBV14,TRBJ1-6,.,CASSQDGQGNNSPLHF,TGTGCCAGCAGCCAAGATGGTCAGGGAAATAATTCACCCCTCCACTTT
.,13,TRBV19,TRBJ1-2,few,CASNTWGGDGYTF,TGTGCCAGTAACACTTGGGGGGGAGATGGCTACACCTTC
.,19,TRBV5-1,TRBJ2-6,.,CASSFFQGPGRTGANVLTF,TGCGCCAGCAGCTTTTTCCAGGGTCCTGGGAGGACTGGGGCCAACGTCCTGACTTTC
.,11,TRBV29-1,TRBJ2-1,.,CSVGRYNEQFF,TGCAGCGTTGGGAGATACAATGAGCAGTTCTTC
.,15,TRBV27,TRBJ1-5,.,CASSPWGSGNQPQHF,TGTGCCAGCAGTCCGTGGGGTTCGGGCAATCAGCCCCAGCATTTT
.,14,TRBV4-2,TRBJ1-6,.,CASSQRYGDSPLHF,TGTGCCAGCAGCCAAAGGTATGGCGATTCACCCCTCCACTTT
.,12,TRBV5-1,TRBJ2-3,.,CASGKESDTQYF,TGCGCCAGCGGGAAGGAGTCAGATACGCAGTATTTT
.,15,TRBV18,TRBJ1-2,.,CASSPGGNRQWGYTF,TGTGCCAGCTCACCAGGGGGCAATCGACAGTGGGGCTACACCTTC
.,12,TRBV6-5,TRBJ1-1,.,CASSFRNTEAFF,TGTGCCAGCAGTTTCAGGAACACTGAAGCTTTCTTT
.,19,TRBV4-3,TRBJ1-3,.,CASSPSKPSSFSSGNTIYF,TGCGCCAGCAGCCCTTCGAAACCCAGTTCGTTCAGCTCTGGAAACACCATATATTTT
.,14,TRBV18,TRBJ1-1,.,CASSPQKKNTEAFF,TGTGCCAGCTCACCACAAAAAAAGAACACTGAAGCTTTCTTT
.,14,TRBV18,TRBJ2-1,.,CASSPRTAPNEQFF,TGTGCCAGCTCACCAAGGACAGCCCCTAATGAGCAGTTCTTC
.,15,TRBV4-1,TRBJ2-3,once,CASSQVGGYTDTQYF,TGCGCCAGCAGCCAAGTGGGCGGATACACAGATACGCAGTATTTT
.,16,TRBV14,TRBJ1-2,few,CASSHPGGGRGSGYTF,TGTGCCAGCAGCCACCCTGGCGGGGGGCGGGGAAGTGGCTACACCTTC
.,12,TRBV7-2,TRBJ2-7,.,CASTKDWYEQYF,TGTGCCAGCACCAAGGACTGGTACGAGCAGTACTTC